This T cell receptor (beta chain) stems from a study of beta chain features in type 1 diabetes (dated by TCRdb to the late 2010s). For the wider study: Mean age, gender distribution, total cell number and subset yield did not differ between patients and healthy donors. A total of roughly 100 million sorted cells were examined across all samples, and RNA yield correlated strongly with the number of cells per subset. In the study, TCRB repertoires of sorted circulating CD4+ T cell subsets from recently diagnosed type 1 diabetes patients were compared with those of matched healthy donors. Regulatory and stem cell-like memory subsets were obtained from only 8 patients and about eight healthy donors, while naive and central memory subsets were obtained from all 28 donors.

The research as a whole found: HLA sub-analyses involved small numbers of individuals, so any influence of HLA type on TCRB rearrangement remained unresolved. At VDJ recombination sites, type 1 diabetes patients had fewer insertions and more deleted nucleotides, which implies abnormalities in thymic rearrangement. Shorter templates might have been favored by PCR, but patient and control samples were amplified and corrected together, so both groups would have been affected equally by any skew. Sequencing cDNA rather than genomic DNA could over-represent highly expressing activated cells, although activation and CD3 levels did not differ between groups. A moderate but significant shortening of TCRB CDR3 length was observed in type 1 diabetes patients in all four CD4+ subsets. Naive, central memory and regulatory TCRB repertoires appeared more similar among patients than among healthy donors.

A single peripheral blood draw of 90 to 150 mL on average was collected from each donor into heparinised tubes. A BD FACSAria II was used to sort naive, central memory, regulatory and stem cell-like memory CD4+ T cells with a panel that included CD45RO, CCR7, CD25, CD127, CD95 and CD27. Purity was above 95% for every sorted population. PBMCs were isolated immediately by Lymphoprep density gradient centrifugation and stained directly without culture. So that batch effects would be minimized, each experiment stained and sorted samples in pairs, pairing one healthy donor with one patient. All of the isolated RNA was reverse transcribed with the High Capacity cDNA Reverse Transcription Kit, so expressed TCRB transcripts were sequenced. Deep immunoSEQ sequencing was performed on naive, central memory and regulatory T cell samples, with an average of about 4 million total reads per sample. Sorted cells were lysed in RLT buffer and RNA was extracted with DNase-treated RNeasy Micro or Mini kits, depending on cell number. To prevent cross-contamination, every cell subset was processed on its own, while patient and healthy donor samples were processed together. Using the immunoSEQ multiplex PCR, TCRB sequences were amplified from cDNA into 87-bp fragments spanning the CDR3 region. Amplicons were sequenced on the Illumina HiSeq platform. The authors' analysis ran thus. PCR bias was corrected computationally using synthetic template baselines, and reads within Hamming distance 2 were collapsed, with unmergeable singletons discarded. Reads were aligned against IMGT so that V, D and J genes, CDR3 length and insertions or deletions at six rearrangement sites could be assigned. Clonotype counts were normalized to sorted cell number within each subset before computing true diversity and Gini coefficients with the tcR R package. The overlap coefficient, calculated on TCRB nucleotide sequences, was used to measure repertoire sharing. As a proxy for the pre-selection repertoire, out-of-frame TCRB sequences from naive cells were analyzed. TCRdb obtained this table from immuneACCESS and retained in-frame rearrangements with V and J assigned. These tables miss some clones; where compared with another copy, unresolved V genes account for less than half of the shortfall, and the remainder is unexplained. V, J and clone size were drawn from that table, and D and trimming were deduced from the DNA. For this sample the table gives some 700,000 clones, of which 13% were detected only once. 0.022% of the sample is in the top ten clones.

A remark on this clone: Which antigen it targets is not known. Within one base of it there is no much larger clone, and no base qualities were kept.

V sheds 1 base and J sheds 7 bases, leaving 7 bases between their ends. The CDR3 runs 13 amino acids, cysteine and phenylalanine included. Only CDR3 DNA is held: 39 bases, read in frame from base 1. CDR1 is given as LNHDA and CDR2 as SQIVND, both from the germline V gene (reference sequence). The chain is encoded by TRBV19 joined to TRBJ2-2, with the D gene not confidently named. The receptor was isolated from a man younger than 30 with type 1 diabetes. The sample was naive CD4+ T cells from blood. The sample's cell subset or site label is to be understood as: true naive CD4+ T cells. The CDR3 loop reads CASSIGAHGELFF. The DNA sequence is given as TGTGCCAGTAGTATAGGGGCCCACGGGGAGCTGTTTTTT.